These 26 T cell receptor beta chains originate from one sample sequenced in a study of OX40 agonist ivuxolimab in advanced cancers. The method was immunoSEQ multiplex PCR; TCRdb's version includes in-frame clones alone and lacks a portion of them. The sample has 30,000 to 35,000 clones, over 80% seen once. The sequenced sample was CD4+ or CD8+ T cells sorted from blood, obtained in a trial of the OX40 agonist ivuxolimab. These receptors came from an adult with an advanced solid tumor such as melanoma, head and neck, liver or kidney cancer.

The CDR3 nucleotides read TGTGCCAGCAGCGTTACCAGCGGGAGTAACACCGGGGAGCTGTTTTTT. Translated: CASSVTSGSNTGELFF. The chain is built from TRBV9 and TRBJ2-2; 8 bases match TRBD2. With V trimmed by 2 bases and J by 2 bases, 5 bases remained unmatched. The length of the CDR3 is 16 residues. CDR1 is SGDLS and CDR2 is YYNGEE in the germline V gene.

This clone showed up just a few times. The gene calls are TRBV6-1 and TRBJ1-1, with 10 bases fitting TRBD1. CDR1 is MNHNS and CDR2 is SASEGT in the germline V gene. The V gene end was trimmed by 1 base and the J gene end by 4 bases; junction bases not matched to a gene: 3. The CDR3 has 15 amino acids. The CDR3 spells CASSEVGTGATEAFF. The CDR3 DNA reads TGTGCCAGCAGTGAAGTTGGGACAGGGGCCACTGAAGCTTTCTTT.

Relative to its sample, this clone is medium-sized. V is TRBV7-9 and J is TRBJ2-7, with D possibly called TRBD1 or TRBD2 (6 bases each). This CDR3 has 16 amino acids. Germline V gives CDR1 SEHNR, CDR2 FQNEAQ (reference sequence). Trimming pared 3 bases from V and 2 bases from J, leaving 17 bases between. DNA of the CDR3: TGTGCCAGCAGCTTTATGGGGGGCGCAAGTCCCTACGAGCAGTACTTC. Amino acid sequence: CASSFMGGASPYEQYF.

The CDR3 spells CASSQDRAGGHYGYTF. CDR3 coding DNA: TGTGCCAGCAGCCAAGATCGGGCAGGGGGACACTATGGCTACACCTTC. The chain couples TRBV14 to TRBJ1-2; 7 bases fit TRBD1. In germline, CDR1 is SGHDN, CDR2 FVKESK. Unmatched junction bases numbered 7, after V lost 0 bases and J lost 3 bases. CDR3 length: 16 residues. The full variable domain, rest sourced from reference TRBV14 and TRBJ1-2, is EAGVTQFPSHSVIEKGQTVTLRCDPISGHDNLYWYRRVMGKEIKFLLHFVKESKQDESGMPNNRFLAERTGGTYSTLKVQPAELEDSGVYFCASSQDRAGGHYGYTFGSGTRLTVV.

This clone was counted between two and nine times. CDR3 nucleotide sequence: TGTGCCAGCAGTTTATCAGGGGGACTAGCAAATACGCAGTATTTT. It yields the protein CASSLSGGLANTQYF. This chain connects TRBV27 to TRBJ2-3; 9 bases agree with TRBD2. The CDR3 is 15 amino acids. The germline V gene encodes CDR1 MNHEY and CDR2 SMNVEV (reference sequence). V dropped 0 bases and J dropped 7; count of bases not matched to a gene: 5.

J is TRBJ2-6 and V is TRBV6-9; no clear D. Trimming took off 4 bases at V and 5 bases at J, with 18 bases between the two ends. The CDR3 consists of 17 residues. Germline assignment: CDR1 MNHGY and CDR2 SVAAGI. CDR3 DNA: TGTGCCAGCAGTTGCGTGCTACGACAAAGTCGGGCCAACGTCCTGACTTTC. Protein sequence: CASSCVLRQSRANVLTF.

This chain connects TRBV30 to TRBJ2-2; D gene uncertain. The germline V and J ends were trimmed by 4 bases and 2 bases, with 5 bases remaining between them. The CDR3 has 12 amino acids. Germline V gene data show CDR1 as GTSNPN and CDR2 as SVGIG (reference sequence). CDR3 sequence reads: CAWNVNTGELFF. The DNA of the CDR3 is TGTGCCTGGAACGTCAACACCGGGGAGCTGTTTTTT. The full variable domain, completed using reference TRBV30 and TRBJ2-2, is SQTIHQWPATLVQPVGSPLSLECTVEGTSNPNLYWYRQAAGRGLQLLFYSVGIGQISSEVPQNLSASRPQDRQFILSSKKLLLSDSGFYLCAWNVNTGELFFGEGSRLTVL.

The chain employs TRBV4-2 and TRBJ2-5, with 9 bases lining up with TRBD1. CDR1 is LGHNA, CDR2 YNFKEQ, per germline. After removal of 1 base from V and 3 bases from J, the junction contained 0 bases not matched to a gene. CDR3 length: 14 residues. For the CDR3, the DNA is TGTGCCAGCAGCCAAGGGACAGGGGAAGAGACCCAGTACTTC. It codes for CASSQGTGEETQYF.

V gene TRBV5-8 combines with J gene TRBJ1-6; 8 positions match TRBD1. This CDR3 is 14 amino acids long. Trimming at V came to 2 bases and at J to 9 bases, leaving 4 bases not matched to a gene. In germline, CDR1 is SGHTS, CDR2 YDEGEE. CDR3 sequence: CASSFMQGASPLHF. DNA for the CDR3: TGTGCCAGCAGCTTCATGCAGGGGGCTTCACCCCTCCACTTT.

This chain's CDR3 is CASSITGLLGEAFF. Here the CDR3 DNA reads TGTGCCAGTAGTATTACAGGCCTTCTGGGTGAAGCTTTCTTT. The chain has TRBV19 and TRBJ1-1; weak D call: TRBD1 (5 bases). V was clipped by 3 bases and J by 7 bases, with 15 bases between them. The CDR3 has 14 amino acids. Germline CDR1 LNHDA, CDR2 SQIVND (reference sequence). Complete variable domain (other parts from reference TRBV19 and TRBJ1-1): DGGITQSPKYLFRKEGQNVTLSCEQNLNHDAMYWYRQDPGQGLRLIYYSQIVNDFQKGDIAEGYSVSREKKESFPLTVTSAQKNPTAFYLCASSITGLLGEAFFGQGTRLTVV.

Here the CDR3 DNA reads TGTGCCAGCCTCGGGGGCAATGAGCAGTTCTTC. Translating it yields CASLGGNEQFF. The chain recombines TRBV27 with TRBJ2-1; TRBD2 is a possible D gene (6 bases). Germline V gene sequence: CDR1 MNHEY, CDR2 SMNVEV (reference sequence). With 8 bases removed from V and 6 bases from J, the gap between germline ends came to 8 bases. The CDR3 spans 11 residues.

The gene calls are TRBV6-1 and TRBJ2-7; TRBD1 aligns across 8 bases. The CDR3 loop spans 13 amino acids. Losses at the gene ends were 7 bases for V and 5 bases for J; bases not matched to a gene: 7. CDR1 is MNHNS, CDR2 SASEGT, per germline. CDR3 sequence: CASTQGAYDEQYF. As DNA, the CDR3 is TGTGCCAGCACTCAGGGGGCGTACGACGAGCAGTACTTC.

The chain joins TRBV5-1 to TRBJ2-7; 10 bases are shared with TRBD1. CDR1 and CDR2 from the germline V gene are SGHRS and YFSETQ. The CDR3 is made up of 16 amino acids. The V and J ends lost 4 bases and 2 bases, in that order; junction bases with no gene match: 9. For the CDR3, the DNA is TGCGCCAGCAGCCGTAGACAGGGGGCGGACACCTACGAGCAGTACTTC. Protein product: CASSRRQGADTYEQYF.

The table lists this clone with many counts. J is TRBJ2-7 and V is TRBV9; D possibly corresponds to TRBD2 (6 bases). The V and J ends lost 2 bases and 4 bases respectively, with 10 bases between them. This CDR3 is 13 amino acids long. The V gene's germline CDR1 is SGDLS and CDR2 YYNGEE. The CDR3, as DNA: TGTGCCAGCAGCGTCTCGGCGGGATACGAGCAGTACTTC. This translates into CASSVSAGYEQYF.

The chain couples TRBV5-1 to TRBJ2-7; TRBD1 is a possible D gene (5 bases). The germline gives CDR1 SGHRS, CDR2 YFSETQ. V lost 4 bases to trimming and J lost 1 base, with 18 bases between them. This CDR3 has 16 residues. In nucleotides, the CDR3 is TGCGCCAGCAGCCTCTATACTTCGGACACTTCCTACGAGCAGTACTTC. It encodes CASSLYTSDTSYEQYF.

This clone is a singleton in its sample. The chain combines TRBV6-6 with TRBJ1-3; D uncertain. Trimming cost V 10 bases and J 3 bases, with 13 bases left between them. This CDR3 contains 13 residues. Germline V CDR1 and CDR2: MNHNY, SVGAGI (reference sequence). The CDR3 bases are TGTGCCAACCCGACTGCAGATGGAAACACCATATATTTT. Protein sequence: CANPTADGNTIYF.

The chain links TRBV28 to TRBJ2-3; TRBD1 matches 7 bases. This CDR3 contains 14 residues. In germline, CDR1 is MDHEN, CDR2 SYDVKM. The junction had 9 bases not matched to a gene; V was cut back by 6 bases and J by 6 bases. This chain's CDR3 is CASSRQGRRDTQYF. As DNA, the CDR3 is TGTGCCAGCAGCCGACAGGGTAGGCGGGATACGCAGTATTTT.

J is TRBJ1-1 and V is TRBV19; tentative D call: TRBD1 (6 bases). Trimming shortened V by 7 bases and J by 4 bases, and 16 bases separated the two germline ends. The length of the CDR3 is 14 residues. Germline V gene lookup returns CDR1 LNHDA and CDR2 SQIVND (reference sequence). CDR3 sequence reads: CASIHRDFGTEAFF. The CDR3 bases are TGTGCCAGTATCCACAGGGACTTTGGCACTGAAGCTTTCTTT.

This chain connects TRBV15 to TRBJ2-1; 13 bases are shared with TRBD2. V lost 0 bases and J lost 4; bases outside the gene matches: 9. Germline CDR1 and CDR2: LNHNV and YYDKDF (reference sequence). CDR3 length equals 19 residues. CDR3 protein: CATSREGLAGAPKYNEQFF. CDR3 DNA: TGTGCCACCAGCAGAGAAGGACTAGCGGGGGCCCCGAAATACAATGAGCAGTTCTTC.

This rearrangement joins TRBV9 to TRBJ2-5; 13 bases are a match to TRBD2. The CDR3 is 16 residues long. Germline trimming cut 3 bases from V and 4 bases from J; bases unmatched to any gene: 6. Germline loops: CDR1 SGDLS, CDR2 YYNGEE. The CDR3 DNA is TGTGCCAGCAGCGCTCCGGGACTAGCGGGGCTAGAGACCCAGTACTTC. This codes for CASSAPGLAGLETQYF.

The chain is built from TRBV18 and TRBJ1-6; perhaps TRBD1 as D (6 bases). Germline CDR1 KGHSH, CDR2 LQKENI. CDR3 length: 15 residues. V lost 3 bases and J 4 bases, leaving 10 bases between the germline ends. CDR3 loop: CASSPFGTYNSPLHF. The CDR3 DNA reads as TGTGCCAGCTCACCTTTTGGGACATATAATTCACCCCTCCACTTT.

The chain uses TRBV5-6 and TRBJ2-3; D is undetermined. V dropped 2 bases and J dropped 0 bases, with 10 bases sitting between them. Germline loops: CDR1 SGHDT, CDR2 YYEEEE. This CDR3 region has 15 residues. CDR3 sequence reads: CASSFAVNSTDTQYF. CDR3 nucleotide sequence: TGTGCCAGCAGCTTCGCGGTTAATAGCACAGATACGCAGTATTTT.

The J gene is TRBJ1-5, the V gene TRBV28, with D unresolved. V lost 2 bases and J lost 9, with 11 bases in between. The CDR3 is 13 residues long. CDR1 MDHEN and CDR2 SYDVKM come from the germline V gene. CDR3 amino acids: CASSLEPGGPQHF. The DNA for the CDR3 is TGTGCCAGCAGTTTAGAACCGGGCGGGCCCCAGCATTTT. Full variable domain (rest looked up from reference TRBV28 and TRBJ1-5): DVKVTQSSRYLVKRTGEKVFLECVQDMDHENMFWYRQDPGLGLRLIYFSYDVKMKEKGDIPEGYSVSREKKERFSLILESASTNQTSMYLCASSLEPGGPQHFGDGTRLSIL.

This clone is labeled as medium-sized. The rearrangement joins TRBV14 to TRBJ2-7, with D unclear. The CDR3 is made up of 13 amino acids. The germline V gene has CDR1 SGHDN and CDR2 FVKESK. The V gene lost 3 bases and the J gene lost 3 bases, with 9 bases spanning the gap. CDR3 in amino acids: CASSHYDIYEQYF. For the CDR3, the DNA is TGTGCCAGCAGCCATTACGACATCTACGAGCAGTACTTC.

This chain links TRBV6-1 with TRBJ2-7; D not certain. There are 14 residues in the CDR3. V dropped 6 bases and J dropped 1 base, with 13 bases sitting between them. The V gene's germline CDR1 is MNHNS and CDR2 SASEGT. The CDR3 reads CASRIDFVSYEQYF. CDR3 nucleotide sequence: TGTGCCAGCAGGATAGACTTTGTGTCCTACGAGCAGTACTTC.

This rearrangement joins TRBV11-2 to TRBJ1-1; D perhaps matches TRBD1 (6 bases). The germline V gene has CDR1 SGHAT and CDR2 FQNNGV. The CDR3 has 15 residues. The V gene lost 0 bases and the J gene lost 5 bases, with 13 bases spanning the gap. The CDR3 DNA reads as TGTGCCAGCAGCTTAGATGGGACATGGAGGACTGAAGCTTTCTTT. This codes for CASSLDGTWRTEAFF. The complete variable domain, with remaining parts taken from reference TRBV11-2 and TRBJ1-1, reads EAGVAQSPRYKIIEKRQSVAFWCNPISGHATLYWYQQILGQGPKLLIQFQNNGVVDDSQLPKDRFSAERLKGVDSTLKIQPAKLEDSAVYLCASSLDGTWRTEAFFGQGTRLTVV.